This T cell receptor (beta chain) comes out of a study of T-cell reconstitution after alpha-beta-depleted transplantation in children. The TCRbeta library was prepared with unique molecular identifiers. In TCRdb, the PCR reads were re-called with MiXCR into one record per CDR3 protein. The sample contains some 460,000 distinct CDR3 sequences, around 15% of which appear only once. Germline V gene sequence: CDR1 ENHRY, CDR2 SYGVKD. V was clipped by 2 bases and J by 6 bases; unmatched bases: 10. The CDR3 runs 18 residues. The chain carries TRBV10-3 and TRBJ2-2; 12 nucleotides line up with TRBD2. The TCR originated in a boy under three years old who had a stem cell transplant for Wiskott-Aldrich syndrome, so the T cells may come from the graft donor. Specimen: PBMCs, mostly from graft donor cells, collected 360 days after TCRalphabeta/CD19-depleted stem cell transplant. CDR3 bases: TGTGCCATCAGTGAGCTCAGTCGACTAGCGGGAGACCCCGGGGAGCTGTTTTTT. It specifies CAISELSRLAGDPGELFF.